This TCR beta chain was found in a study of T cells after posttransplantation cyclophosphamide. General study findings and limits: Donor CD8+ memory clones often dominated recipient blood repertoires at later times. TRB overlap between skin or GI tissue T cells and blood was limited.

Busulfan-fludarabine conditioning, marrow transplant, and cyclophosphamide on days +3 and +4 were administered. The germline CDR1 and CDR2 sequences are MNHEY and SVGAGI. The V segment lost 0 bases and the J segment 2 bases; nucleotides outside the gene matches: 5. CDR3 length: 16 amino acids. This clone was recorded at least ten times. Its antigen remains unknown. Clones were read by immunoSEQ multiplex PCR, and TCRdb kept only the in-frame ones, dropping some. The repertoire shows approximately 10,000 clones, none seen only once; the top ten take approximately 3.5%. The clonotype comes from a male patient aged 45-59 years who received an allogeneic stem cell transplant from a related donor and was CMV-positive. T cells may partly derive from the graft donor. This chain uses TRBV6-5 with TRBJ2-5; 8 bases agree with TRBD2. The starting material was PBMCs, obtained around 350 days after allogeneic stem cell transplant with posttransplant cyclophosphamide. Here the CDR3 reads CASSYSPGGSQETQYF. The CDR3 coding sequence is TGTGCCAGCAGTTACTCTCCGGGGGGGAGTCAAGAGACCCAGTACTTC.